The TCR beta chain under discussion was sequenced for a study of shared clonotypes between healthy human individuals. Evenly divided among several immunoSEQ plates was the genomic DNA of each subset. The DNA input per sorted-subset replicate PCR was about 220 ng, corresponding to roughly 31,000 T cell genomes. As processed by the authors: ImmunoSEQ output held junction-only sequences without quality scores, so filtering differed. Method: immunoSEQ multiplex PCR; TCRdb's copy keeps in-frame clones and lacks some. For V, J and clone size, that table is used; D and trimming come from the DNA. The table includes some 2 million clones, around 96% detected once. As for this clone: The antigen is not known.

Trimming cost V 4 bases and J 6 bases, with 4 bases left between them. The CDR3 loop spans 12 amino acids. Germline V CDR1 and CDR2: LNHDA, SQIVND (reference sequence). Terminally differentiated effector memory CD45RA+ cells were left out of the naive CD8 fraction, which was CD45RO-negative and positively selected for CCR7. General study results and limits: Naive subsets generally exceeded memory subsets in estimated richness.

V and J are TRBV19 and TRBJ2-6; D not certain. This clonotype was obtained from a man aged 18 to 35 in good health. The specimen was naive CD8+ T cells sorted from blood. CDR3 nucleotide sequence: TGTGCCAGTAGTAATGAGGCCAACGTCCTGACTTTC. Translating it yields CASSNEANVLTF.